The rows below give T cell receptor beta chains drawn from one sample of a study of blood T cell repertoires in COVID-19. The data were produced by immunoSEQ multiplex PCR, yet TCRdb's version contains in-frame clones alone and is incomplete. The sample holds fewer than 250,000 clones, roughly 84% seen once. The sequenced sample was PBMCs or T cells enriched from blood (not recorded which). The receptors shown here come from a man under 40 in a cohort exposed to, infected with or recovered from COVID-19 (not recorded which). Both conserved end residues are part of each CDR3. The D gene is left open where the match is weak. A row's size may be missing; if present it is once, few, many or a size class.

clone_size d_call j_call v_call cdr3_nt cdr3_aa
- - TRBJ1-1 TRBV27 TGTGCCAGCAGCACACAGGGAATCACTGAAGCTTTCTTT CASSTQGITEAFF
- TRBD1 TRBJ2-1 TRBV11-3 TGTGCCAGCAGCTTGGACAGGGTGGGTGAGCAGTTCTTC CASSLDRVGEQFF
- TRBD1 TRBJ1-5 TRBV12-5 TGTGCTAGTGCCGAGACAGGGGGCGGGCAGCCCCAGCATTTT CASAETGGGQPQHF
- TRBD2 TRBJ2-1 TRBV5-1 TGCGCCAGCAGCATAAGCAGACTAGCGGGAGTCAACGAGCAGTTCTTC CASSISRLAGVNEQFF
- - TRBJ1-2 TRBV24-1 TGTGCCACCAGTGATCGACGAGGGGGCTACACCTTC CATSDRRGGYTF
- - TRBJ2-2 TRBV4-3 TGCGCCAGCAGCCAAGGAGTCGCGGGTATAACCGGGGAGCTGTTTTTT CASSQGVAGITGELFF
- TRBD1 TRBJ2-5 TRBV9 TGTGCCAGCAGCGTAGGAGACAGGGGGCAGGAGACCCAGTACTTC CASSVGDRGQETQYF
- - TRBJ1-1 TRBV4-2 TGTGCCAGCAGACCTCAACCGGGGGAGGTTTACGGTACTGAAGCTTTCTTT CASRPQPGEVYGTEAFF
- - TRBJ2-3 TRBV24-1 TGTGCCACCAGTGATTTCCCCGTCGGTCCCACAGATACGCAGTATTTT CATSDFPVGPTDTQYF
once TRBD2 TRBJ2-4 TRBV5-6 TGTGCCAGCAGCTTGGAAGTAGCGGGAGGAAACATTCAGTACTTC CASSLEVAGGNIQYF
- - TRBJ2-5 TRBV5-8 TGTGCCAGCAGCCCAGGAGGGGGCTTACAAGAGACCCAGTACTTC CASSPGGGLQETQYF
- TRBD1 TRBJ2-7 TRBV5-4 TGTGCCAGCAGCTCTGGACAGGGAATGCCCTACGAGCAGTACTTC CASSSGQGMPYEQYF
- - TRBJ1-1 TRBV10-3 TGTGCCATCAGTGAGTCGCCCAGGGTAAACACTGAAGCTTTCTTT CAISESPRVNTEAFF
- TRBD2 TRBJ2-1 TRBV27 TGTGCCAGCAGGCGTTTGGGGGAGGGTTACAATGAGCAGTTCTTC CASRRLGEGYNEQFF
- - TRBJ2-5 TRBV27 TGTGCCAGCAGTCCCCAAACCACCGTGGAGGGAGAGACCCAGTACTTC CASSPQTTVEGETQYF
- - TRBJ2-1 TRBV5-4 TGTGCCAGCTTAATAGGAGGGAAGGCGCCCAATGAGCAGTTCTTC CASLIGGKAPNEQFF
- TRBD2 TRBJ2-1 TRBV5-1 TGCGCCAGCAGCACGGGACTAGCCTCAAATGAGCAGTTCTTC CASSTGLASNEQFF
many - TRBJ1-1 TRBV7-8 TGTGCCAGCAGCTTAGGGGGGGTCAGTCGAGCTTTCTTT CASSLGGVSRAFF
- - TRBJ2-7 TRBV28 TGTGCCAGCAGGACGGTAACAGGGACCTACGAGCAGTACTTC CASRTVTGTYEQYF
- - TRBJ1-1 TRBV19 TGTGCCAGTAGTATTTTGCAGGGGTCGGGTGAAGCTTTCTTT CASSILQGSGEAFF
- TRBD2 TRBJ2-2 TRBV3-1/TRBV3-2 TGTGCCAGCAGCCCAGAGAGCGGGGGCCCGAACACCGGGGAGCTGTTTTTT CASSPESGGPNTGELFF
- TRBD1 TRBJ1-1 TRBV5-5 TGTGCCAGCAGCCCACGGGACAGGGGGCGAATCTTGGCTGAAGCTTTCTTT CASSPRDRGRILAEAFF